These 28 T cell receptor beta chains originate from one sample sequenced in a study of shared clonotypes between healthy human individuals. Positive CCR7 selection of CD45RO-negative cells yielded the naive CD8 cells, and terminally differentiated effector memory CD45RA+ cells were excluded. The protocol was immunoSEQ multiplex PCR, while the TCRdb copy is restricted to in-frame clones and leaves out a portion. The sample contains roughly 2.1 million clones, around 93% of which appear only once. The sample comprised naive CD8+ T cells from PBMCs. These receptors were taken from a man between 18 and 35 years old in good health. Some clones in this sample may be carry-over from other donors' samples.

The chain has TRBV27 and TRBJ2-3; 7 nucleotides match TRBD2. In germline, CDR1 is MNHEY, CDR2 SMNVEV (reference sequence). The J segment lost 2 bases and the V segment lost 5 bases, leaving 4 bases of the junction unmatched. The CDR3 sequence is 14 residues long. The CDR3 DNA is TGTGCCAGCAGTGGACTAGGGGCCACAGATACGCAGTATTTT. This sequence encodes CASSGLGATDTQYF.

This chain uses TRBV15 with TRBJ1-5; weak D call: TRBD1 (5 bases). The CDR3 runs 15 residues. The germline V gene encodes CDR1 LNHNV and CDR2 YYDKDF (reference sequence). V shed 0 bases and J shed 3 bases, with 9 bases lying between them. This chain's CDR3 is CATSRDGGLNQPQHF. In nucleotides, the CDR3 is TGTGCCACCAGCAGAGATGGGGGACTCAATCAGCCCCAGCATTTT. The full variable domain, completed using reference TRBV15 and TRBJ1-5, is DAMVIQNPRYQVTQFGKPVTLSCSQTLNHNVMYWYQQKSSQAPKLLFHYYDKDFNNEADTPDNFQSRRPNTSFCFLDIRSPGLGDTAMYLCATSRDGGLNQPQHFGDGTRLSIL.

The chain is built from TRBV7-3 and TRBJ2-1; weak D call: TRBD1 (5 bases). Germline-derived CDR1 and CDR2 are SGHTA and FQGTGA. Trimming took off 2 bases at V and 2 bases at J, with 13 bases between the two ends. The CDR3 runs 16 residues. The CDR3 nucleotides read TGTGCCAGCAGCTTAGGGGCTGCGCCGGCCTACAATGAGCAGTTCTTC. This gives the protein CASSLGAAPAYNEQFF.

This clone turned up a few times. The chain combines TRBV28 with TRBJ1-1; D gene unclear. The CDR3 consists of 13 residues. Germline values: CDR1 MDHEN, CDR2 SYDVKM. The V and J ends lost 1 base and 4 bases respectively, with 7 bases between them. DNA of the CDR3: TGTGCCAGCAGTTTATACGCTGGCACTGAAGCTTTCTTT. Translation: CASSLYAGTEAFF.

The rearrangement uses TRBV5-1 and TRBJ2-7; weak D call: TRBD1 (7 bases). The V gene lost 5 bases and the J gene lost 2 bases, with 29 bases spanning the gap. CDR3 length: 19 residues. Germline CDR1 and CDR2: SGHRS and YFSETQ. CDR3 DNA sequence: TGCGCCAGCAGGGCGACACGCGGGACAGACTTGGACAGGACCTACGAGCAGTACTTC. Its translation is CASRATRGTDLDRTYEQYF.

The chain employs TRBV28 and TRBJ2-7; D perhaps matches TRBD2 (6 bases). The CDR3 is made up of 18 amino acids. Trimming stripped 6 bases from V and 2 bases from J, with 26 bases between. The V gene's germline CDR1 is MDHEN and CDR2 SYDVKM. The CDR3 DNA sequence: TGTGCCAGCAGCTCTCGGAGGGGAACAATAAGGGGTCCCTACGAGCAGTACTTC. Its translation is CASSSRRGTIRGPYEQYF.

The chain uses TRBV13 and TRBJ1-1, with D unresolved. Germline V gene sequence: CDR1 PRHDT, CDR2 FYEKMQ (reference sequence). This CDR3 has 15 amino acids. Trimming stripped 1 base from V and 0 bases from J, with 9 bases between. The CDR3 DNA sequence: TGTGCCAGCAGCTTAGACGGACGGGTGAACACTGAAGCTTTCTTT. It yields the protein CASSLDGRVNTEAFF.

The chain links TRBV7-9 to TRBJ2-3; TRBD2 matches 12 bases. The V segment lost 5 bases and the J segment 3 bases; nucleotides outside the gene matches: 9. Germline V gene lookup returns CDR1 SEHNR and CDR2 FQNEAQ (reference sequence). The CDR3 sequence is 17 residues long. The CDR3 loop reads CASSRLLAGGRTDTQYF. The CDR3 nucleotides read TGTGCCAGCAGCCGACTCCTAGCGGGGGGGAGGACAGATACGCAGTATTTT.

This chain connects TRBV9 to TRBJ2-1, with D perhaps being TRBD1 or TRBD2 (5 bases each). In germline, CDR1 is SGDLS, CDR2 YYNGEE. CDR3 length: 14 amino acids. V was clipped by 5 bases and J by 8 bases, with 17 bases between them. The CDR3 protein is CASSSGTPKDEQFF. In nucleotides, the CDR3 is TGTGCCAGCAGTTCGGGGACCCCCAAAGATGAGCAGTTCTTC.

The chain employs TRBV14 and TRBJ2-7, with D unclear. This CDR3 spans 13 amino acids. The germline gives CDR1 SGHDN, CDR2 FVKESK. V was clipped by 0 bases and J by 3 bases, with 6 bases between them. This chain's CDR3 is CASSQDIDYEQYF. The CDR3 bases are TGTGCCAGCAGCCAAGATATAGACTACGAGCAGTACTTC.

The rearrangement uses TRBV5-1 and TRBJ2-7; 11 nucleotides agree with TRBD1. V lost 7 bases, J lost 4 bases, and 10 bases stayed unmatched. The germline V gene has CDR1 SGHRS and CDR2 YFSETQ. CDR3 length: 15 residues. The CDR3 loop is CASRHLGQGEYEQYF. The CDR3 nucleotides are TGCGCCAGCCGTCATCTGGGACAGGGGGAATACGAGCAGTACTTC.

The chain links TRBV7-9 to TRBJ2-1, with D maybe TRBD1 (5 bases). The V end was cut by 7 bases, the J end by 4 bases, with 17 bases between. CDR3 size: 15 residues. Germline CDR1 is SEHNR and CDR2 is FQNEAQ (reference sequence). CDR3: CASTLTDSSYNEQFF. For the CDR3, the DNA is TGTGCCAGCACCCTTACCGACAGCTCATACAATGAGCAGTTCTTC.

CDR3 nucleotides: TGTGCCAGTAGTATATGGGGAAGAGGGCTCAATGAGCAGTTCTTC. Its protein product is CASSIWGRGLNEQFF. The chain joins TRBV19 to TRBJ2-1, with TRBD2 as a possible D gene (5 bases). This CDR3 contains 15 residues. Trimming removed 2 bases at V and 6 bases at J, with 14 bases between. Germline CDR1 reads LNHDA; CDR2 reads SQIVND (reference sequence).

V gene TRBV19 combines with J gene TRBJ2-7; 9 nucleotides line up with TRBD2. Trimming took 6 bases from V and 2 from J; bases not matched to a gene: 5. Germline-derived CDR1 and CDR2 are LNHDA and SQIVND (reference sequence). The CDR3 contains 14 residues. CDR3 coding DNA: TGTGCCAGTAGAGCTAGCGGGATAGCCTACGAGCAGTACTTC. This sequence encodes CASRASGIAYEQYF.

The genes are TRBV28 and TRBJ2-7; 10 bases are a match to TRBD1. The junction had 1 base not matched to a gene; V was cut back by 3 bases and J by 5 bases. CDR1 and CDR2 from the germline V gene are MDHEN and SYDVKM. The CDR3 consists of 13 residues. The CDR3 nucleotides are TGTGCCAGCAGTTTCGGACAGGGGGACGAGCAGTACTTC. Translation: CASSFGQGDEQYF.

The chain is built from TRBV25-1 and TRBJ2-7, with a tentative D call TRBD1 (5 bases). The germline gives CDR1 MGHDK, CDR2 SYGVNS. The CDR3 loop spans 13 amino acids. The V end lost 1 base, the J end lost 6 bases, and 10 bases lay between the germline ends. The CDR3 bases are TGTGCCAGCAGTGAATCCAGGGAAAGCGAGCAGTACTTC. It codes for CASSESRESEQYF.

This clone was detected only once. The chain couples TRBV6-5 to TRBJ2-1, with 8 bases identical to TRBD2. CDR1 is MNHEY, CDR2 SVGAGI, per germline. CDR3 length: 15 residues. V shed 5 bases and J 3 bases; nucleotides not matched to a gene: 6. The DNA for the CDR3 is TGTGCCAGCAGTGGGATGGCGGGAGGCTACAATGAGCAGTTCTTC. Translating gives CASSGMAGGYNEQFF.

The chain links TRBV21-1 to TRBJ2-6; TRBD1, the table's D call, lacks a check against the DNA. TRBV21-1 is a listed pseudogene. The CDR3 runs to 15 residues. CDR3: CASKKRRGGANVLTF. In DNA form, the CDR3 reads TGTGCCAGCAAAAAACGCAGGGGCGGGGCCAACGTCCTGACTTTC.

The rearrangement joins TRBV9 to TRBJ2-7; possible D gene TRBD2, 6 bases. Germline CDR1 reads SGDLS; CDR2 reads YYNGEE. V was pared by 0 bases and J by 7 bases, with 14 bases between. The CDR3 totals 14 residues. In DNA form, the CDR3 reads TGTGCCAGCAGCGTAGGGGGACTTTCGAAGGAGCAGTACTTC. Residues: CASSVGGLSKEQYF.

The chain carries TRBV5-1 and TRBJ2-5, with TRBD2 as a possible D gene (6 bases). The CDR3 loop spans 15 amino acids. The germline V and J ends were trimmed by 5 bases and 1 base, with 15 bases remaining between them. Germline V gives CDR1 SGHRS, CDR2 YFSETQ. CDR3 sequence reads: CASRLAGPSQETQYF. CDR3 in DNA: TGCGCCAGCAGACTGGCGGGACCTTCCCAAGAGACCCAGTACTTC.

This chain links TRBV28 with TRBJ2-7, with a weak D call TRBD1 (6 bases). The length of the CDR3 is 13 residues. Per the germline V gene, CDR1 is MDHEN and CDR2 is SYDVKM. Trimming stripped 5 bases from V and 5 bases from J, with 13 bases between. CDR3 amino acids: CASSNTGSHEQYF. The CDR3 nucleotides read TGTGCCAGCAGTAACACAGGGTCCCACGAGCAGTACTTC.

This rearrangement joins TRBV29-1 to TRBJ1-2, with a possible D match to TRBD1 (5 bases). The V gene lost 2 bases and the J gene lost 0 bases, with 13 bases spanning the gap. Germline-derived CDR1 and CDR2 are SQVTM and ANQGSEA. This CDR3 comprises 15 residues. The CDR3 coding sequence is TGCAGCGTTGAACGCCCAGGGTACCCTAACTATGGCTACACCTTC. Translating it yields CSVERPGYPNYGYTF.

The chain has TRBV5-4 and TRBJ1-1; 11 bases align to TRBD1. Per germline, CDR1 SGHNT and CDR2 YYREEE (reference sequence). Trimming took 5 bases from V and 4 from J; bases not matched to a gene: 4. CDR3 length: 14 amino acids. CDR3: CASRGQGAPTEAFF. The CDR3 DNA is TGTGCCAGCAGAGGACAGGGGGCGCCCACTGAAGCTTTCTTT.

This clone has a single count. This specimen includes other DNA sequences encoding the same CDR3. This chain uses TRBV5-1 with TRBJ2-7; D is unclear. The V gene lost 0 bases and the J gene lost 4 bases, with 8 bases spanning the gap. CDR3 length: 13 residues. Germline V gene data show CDR1 as SGHRS and CDR2 as YFSETQ. Written as DNA, the CDR3 is TGCGCCAGCAGCTTGGGGCAGAATTACGAGCAGTACTTC. Its protein is CASSLGQNYEQYF. Filled out from reference TRBV5-1 and TRBJ2-7, the complete variable domain reads KAGVTQTPRYLIKTRGQQVTLSCSPISGHRSVSWYQQTPGQGLQFLFEYFSETQRNKGNFPGRFSGRQFSNSRSEMNVSTLELGDSALYLCASSLGQNYEQYFGPGTRLTVT.

Turning to this clone: Different DNA sequences within this sample yield the same CDR3. The chain employs TRBV9 and TRBJ1-3; maybe TRBD1 (6 bases). This CDR3 has 15 residues. Deletions cut 2 bases from V and 2 bases from J, with 11 bases between. Looked up from germline, CDR1 is SGDLS and CDR2 is YYNGEE. CDR3 sequence: CASSVRGLAGNTIYF. Written as DNA, the CDR3 is TGTGCCAGCAGCGTCAGGGGTCTCGCTGGAAACACCATATATTTT. Looking up the rest from reference TRBV9 and TRBJ1-3 gives the full variable domain: DSGVTQTPKHLITATGQRVTLRCSPRSGDLSVYWYQQSLDQGLQFLIQYYNGEERAKGNILERFSAQQFPDLHSELNLSSLELGDSALYFCASSVRGLAGNTIYFGEGSWLTVV.

About this clone itself: This CDR3 is also generated by other DNA sequences in the sample. The CDR3 loop is CASSSTGTNYGYTF. The CDR3 DNA sequence: TGTGCCAGCAGTTCCACAGGGACTAACTATGGCTACACCTTC. V usage is TRBV27 and J usage is TRBJ1-2; D possibly corresponds to TRBD1 (6 bases). The CDR3 sequence is 14 residues long. In germline, CDR1 is MNHEY, CDR2 SMNVEV (reference sequence). Trimming pared 4 bases from V and 0 bases from J, leaving 9 bases between.

The chain employs TRBV11-3 and TRBJ1-5; D is ambiguous. This CDR3 has 19 amino acids. Trimming cost V 0 bases and J 0 bases, with 18 bases left between them. Germline V gene lookup returns CDR1 SGHNT and CDR2 YENEEA. CDR3 in DNA: TGTGCCAGCAGCTTAGATCCGATGAGGGCGGTTTATAGCAATCAGCCCCAGCATTTT. Translation gives CASSLDPMRAVYSNQPQHF.

J is TRBJ2-4 and V is TRBV2; D might be TRBD2 (6 bases). The CDR3 has 15 residues. Germline V gene sequence: CDR1 SNHLY, CDR2 FYNNEI. V lost 6 bases and J lost 0, with 12 bases in between. CDR3 coding DNA: TGTGCCAGCAGCGGGAGAGAGGTAGCCAAAAACATTCAGTACTTC. It encodes CASSGREVAKNIQYF.